This T cell receptor (beta chain) originates from a study of CD8+CD57+ T cells in acquired aplastic anemia. In the study overall: Yields of DNA that came from sorted CD4+ and CD8+ cells averaged 3.2 ug.

This clonotype occurred many times. CDR3 length: 16 residues. After removal of 4 bases from V and 6 bases from J, the junction contained 14 bases not matched to a gene. From germline, CDR1 is WNHNN and CDR2 SYGVQD (reference sequence). The TCR beta profiling, which covered VDJ combination and CDR3 sequence, was carried out using genomic DNA as the template. In TCRdb, the reads were re-called with MiXCR into one record per CDR3 protein. This sample has some 200,000 distinct CDR3 sequences, with approximately 50% found just once. Patients selected for sequencing had displayed CD8+CD57+ cell expansion by flow cytometry. No therapy was given to patients before blood sampling.

The sample comprised sorted CD4+, CD8+, or CD8+CD57+ T cells (not recorded which) from PBMCs. The chain joins TRBV10-1 to TRBJ1-1, with TRBD1 matching over 7 bases. The clonotype comes from a human donor with aplastic anemia. The CDR3 protein is CASSAWTGLGTAEAFF. CDR3 in DNA: TGCGCCAGCAGTGCCTGGACAGGCTTAGGTACCGCTGAAGCTTTCTTT.